This is a list of T cell receptor beta chains from one sample in a study of cytomegalovirus exposure and HLA in healthy donors. The assay was immunoSEQ multiplex PCR, and TCRdb's table has in-frame clones only and misses some. The table records 80,000 to 95,000 clones, roughly 81% of them present only once. The material sequenced was PBMCs. These receptors were obtained from a woman aged 25 to 39 in good health and CMV-seronegative. CDR3s include the opening cysteine and the closing phenylalanine or tryptophan. D genes are given only for firm matches. Where a row states a size, it is once, few, many or the class of an expanded clone; other rows omit it.

>TRBV5-1|TRBJ1-1|-|14|-
TGCGCCAGCAGCTTGGGTCCAGGGAACACTGAAGCTTTCTTT
CASSLGPGNTEAFF
>TRBV6-5|TRBJ2-3|-|15|-
TGTGCCAGCAGTTCTTCCGGGACTAGCACAGATACGCAGTATTTT
CASSSSGTSTDTQYF
>TRBV5-1|TRBJ2-7|-|15|TRBD1
TGCGCCAGCAGCTGGGCGGGACAGGGGATCGACGAGCAGTACTTC
CASSWAGQGIDEQYF
>TRBV6-5|TRBJ1-1|-|11|TRBD1
TGTGCCAGCAGTTTAGGGGGCGAAGCTTTCTTT
CASSLGGEAFF
>TRBV5-1|TRBJ2-7|once|15|TRBD1
TGCGCCAGCAGCCTTGACGGACAGGCTACCTACGAGCAGTACTTC
CASSLDGQATYEQYF
>TRBV27|TRBJ1-5|-|14|-
TGTGCCAGCAGTTTATCGAGTAGCAATCAGCCCCAGCATTTT
CASSLSSSNQPQHF
>TRBV10-2|TRBJ1-2|once|15|-
TGCGCCAGCAGTGACACAGGATCTACCGTTGACGGCTACACCTTC
CASSDTGSTVDGYTF
>TRBV5-4|TRBJ1-1|-|19|TRBD1
TGTGCCAGCAGTTACCCCCGGGACAGGGATTTGAAATTGAACACTGAAGCTTTCTTT
CASSYPRDRDLKLNTEAFF
>TRBV7-2|TRBJ2-7|-|17|-
TGTGCCAGCAGCTTAGTTCAAGGACAACTACTTTCCTACGAGCAGTACTTC
CASSLVQGQLLSYEQYF
>TRBV6-1|TRBJ2-7|-|14|TRBD2
TGTGCCAGCCTAATGAAGGGAGGGTTCTACGAGCAGTACTTC
CASLMKGGFYEQYF
>TRBV9|TRBJ1-2|few|15|TRBD1
TGTGCCAGCAGCGTAGAAGGGGGCTCTTTAAGTGGCTACACCTTC
CASSVEGGSLSGYTF
>TRBV5-1|TRBJ2-7|-|14|TRBD1
TGCGCCAGCAGCTTGCCAGGGGGAGCCTACGAGCAGTACTTC
CASSLPGGAYEQYF
>TRBV4-2|TRBJ1-4|-|14|-
TGTGCCAGCAGCCGGCGTTGGGGAGATGAAAAACTGTTTTTT
CASSRRWGDEKLFF
>TRBV27|TRBJ2-5|-|13|-
TGTGCCAGCAGGCCCAGTGGAGTGGAGACCCAGTACTTC
CASRPSGVETQYF
>TRBV15|TRBJ2-7|-|14|TRBD2
TGTGCCACCAGCAAGGGACTAGCGGACTACGAGCAGTACTTC
CATSKGLADYEQYF
>TRBV5-1|TRBJ2-2|-|13|TRBD1
TGCGCCAGCGGCTCAGGGGGCACCGGGGAGCTGTTTTTT
CASGSGGTGELFF
>TRBV27|TRBJ1-1|-|15|TRBD1
TGTGCCAGCAGTCGGGACAGGAACATGAACACTGAAGCTTTCTTT
CASSRDRNMNTEAFF
>TRBV25-1|TRBJ1-4|-|15|TRBD1
TGTGCCAGCAGTGAATATCGGACAGGGATTGAAAAACTGTTTTTT
CASSEYRTGIEKLFF
>TRBV9|TRBJ2-5|-|13|TRBD2
TGTGCCAGCGCCTCGGGGGGGCAAGAGACCCAGTACTTC
CASASGGQETQYF
>TRBV6-5|TRBJ1-6|-|14|-
TGTGCCAGCAGGGACACAGCACCTAATTCACCCCTCCACTTT
CASRDTAPNSPLHF
>TRBV28|TRBJ1-1|-|15|-
TGTGCCAGCAGTACCCCCAGGGATGGCTACACTGAAGCTTTCTTT
CASSTPRDGYTEAFF
>TRBV7-2|TRBJ2-1|-|13|TRBD2
TGTGCCAGCAGCTTAGAGCGGGAGGGAATGCAGTTCTTC
CASSLEREGMQFF
>TRBV11-2|TRBJ2-5|-|17|-
TGTGCCAGCAGCTCTTACCCTCTTCAGGGCGATCAAGAGACCCAGTACTTC
CASSSYPLQGDQETQYF